The 10 T cell receptor beta chains presented below share a single source sample, sequenced in a study of breast tumors, draining lymph nodes, adjacent tissues. MiXCR, applied by TCRdb to the multiplex PCR reads, yields one record per CDR3 protein. The table shows over 70,000 distinct CDR3 sequences, with 25% to 35% occurring only once. Breast cancer patients provided tissue from their axillary draining lymph nodes. The sample taken for sequencing was axillary lymph node tissue. All receptors come from a female donor with breast cancer. Some clones in this sample may be carry-over from other donors' samples.

This clonotype was seen repeatedly, ten times or more. The chain is built from TRBV7-9 and TRBJ2-1, with 15 nucleotides matching TRBD2. Germline V CDR1 and CDR2: SEHNR, FQNEAQ (reference sequence). J lost 8 bases, V lost 6 bases, and 8 bases had no gene match. The CDR3 contains 16 residues. The CDR3 sequence is CASSPAGTSGRYEQFF. The CDR3 nucleotides read TGTGCCAGCAGTCCAGCCGGGACTAGCGGGAGGTATGAGCAGTTCTTC.

This clonotype was detected ten times or more. The V gene is TRBV13, the J gene TRBJ1-6; D is possibly TRBD1 (6 bases). Deletions cut 2 bases from V and 9 bases from J, with 14 bases between. The germline CDR1 and CDR2 sequences are PRHDT and FYEKMQ (reference sequence). The CDR3 is made up of 15 amino acids. CDR3 DNA: TGTGCCAGCAGCTTAAGGCAGGGGCTGCGTTCACCCCTCCACTTT. Translated, it gives CASSLRQGLRSPLHF.

This clonotype was detected ten times or more. A read error may account for a junction end that differs from germline. The chain couples TRBV2 to TRBJ2-1; the match to TRBD2 covers 8 bases. Germline assignment: CDR1 SNHLY and CDR2 FYNNEI. The CDR3 totals 14 residues. The CDR3 here is CASKSGRSSNEQFF. CDR3 bases: TGTGCCAGTAAGAGCGGGAGATCCTCCAATGAGCAGTTCTTC.

This clonotype was recorded many times. The J gene is TRBJ1-4, the V gene TRBV20-1; perhaps TRBD1 as D (6 bases). V gave up 3 bases and J gave up 5 bases, with 13 bases separating them. Germline assignment: CDR1 DFQATT and CDR2 SNEGSKA (reference sequence). The CDR3 is 14 residues long. CDR3 loop: CSASILQGNEKLFF. The CDR3 coding sequence is TGCAGTGCTAGTATTCTGCAGGGGAATGAAAAACTGTTTTTT.

Remarks on this clonotype: One junction end disagrees with the germline gene, perhaps due to a read error. The J gene is TRBJ1-2, the V gene TRBV20-1, with unresolved D. CDR1 DFQATT and CDR2 SNEGSKA come from the germline V gene (reference sequence). The CDR3 loop spans 14 amino acids. The CDR3 reads CSARDWGTDSGYTF. Here the CDR3 DNA reads TGTAGTGCTAGAGATTGGGGAACAGACTCTGGCTACACCTTC.

This clonotype was recorded many times. The J gene is TRBJ2-3, the V gene TRBV14; 9 bases are a match to TRBD2. The CDR3 sequence is 15 residues long. Germline CDR1 SGHDN, CDR2 FVKESK. V shed 4 bases and J 1 base; nucleotides not matched to a gene: 3. The CDR3: CASSLIAGGTDTQYF. CDR3 nucleotide sequence: TGTGCCAGCAGCCTGATAGCGGGAGGCACAGATACGCAGTATTTT.

This clonotype was seen more than once but under ten times. The V and J genes are TRBV3-1 and TRBJ1-1; no clear D. With 4 bases removed from V and 2 bases from J, the gap between germline ends came to 8 bases. The CDR3 loop spans 13 amino acids. CDR1 is LGHDT, CDR2 YNNKEL, per germline (reference sequence). The CDR3, as DNA: TGTGCCAGCAGCCCCCTTTCAAACACTGAAGCTTTCTTT. Encoded protein: CASSPLSNTEAFF.

The J gene is TRBJ2-1, the V gene TRBV11-2; TRBD2 matches 8 bases. V was pared by 2 bases and J by 6 bases, with 6 bases of the junction left unmatched. In germline, CDR1 is SGHAT, CDR2 FQNNGV. This CDR3 comprises 15 residues. The CDR3 reads CASSLPAGDRNEQFF. For the CDR3, the DNA is TGTGCCAGCAGCTTACCAGCGGGAGACCGCAATGAGCAGTTCTTC.

There are many counts of this clonotype. The chain joins TRBV2 to TRBJ2-5; 12 bases agree with TRBD1. Losses at the gene ends were 7 bases for V and 5 bases for J; bases not matched to a gene: 11. The CDR3 spans 16 residues. Germline CDR1 SNHLY, CDR2 FYNNEI. In DNA form, the CDR3 reads TGTGCCAGCACCTTAACCGGGACAGGGGGCGCTGAGACCCAGTACTTC. As protein: CASTLTGTGGAETQYF.

The table lists this clonotype with a count of one. This rearrangement joins TRBV2 to TRBJ2-3, with 10 bases matching TRBD2. This CDR3 region has 17 residues. The V gene end was trimmed by 2 bases and the J gene end by 1 base; junction bases not matched to a gene: 6. Looked up from germline, CDR1 is SNHLY and CDR2 is FYNNEI. The CDR3 protein is CASSEWLAGERTDTQYF. The DNA of the CDR3 is TGTGCCAGCAGTGAATGGCTAGCGGGAGAGCGCACAGATACGCAGTATTTT.